This TCR beta chain was retrieved from a study of T cells in Graves' hyperthyroidism and ophthalmopathy (dated by TCRdb to 2018 to 2020). About the investigation overall: Peripheral blood samples were taken at initial diagnosis, before any treatment was given. To identify distinguishing TCR V-J signatures, a discovery cohort of roughly 100 patients was used, comprising some 43 with Graves' ophthalmopathy and around 60 with stable Graves' hyperthyroidism. For training and testing, the 100 or so patients in the discovery cohort were randomly divided in a 7:3 ratio. In addition, the study compared T-cell repertoires in thyroid tissue and in blood from about six Graves' hyperthyroidism patients. Whether ophthalmopathy could be predicted prospectively was tested in an independent validation cohort made up of about 18 hyperthyroidism patients plus 17 patients who later progressed to ophthalmopathy. Once sampling was done, hyperthyroidism patients were given methimazole at a starting dose of 30 mg daily, whereas ophthalmopathy patients were given high-dose intravenous methylprednisolone. According to the paper, TCR Vbeta CDR3 sequencing was carried out on roughly 130 peripheral blood samples, which came from around 43 ophthalmopathy, around 75 hyperthyroidism and roughly 17 progressor patients.

Notes on this clonotype: Its cognate antigen has yet to be identified. Base qualities are not provided; no much larger clone lies one nucleotide away.

Points the paper makes about the study in general: In validation, the model predicted progression to ophthalmopathy a median of around 6.5 months before onset, with 65% to 71% sensitivity and around 76% specificity. No statistical method was used to fix the sample size in advance, and group allocation was not hidden from the investigators. Most expanded thyroid clonotypes (frequency above 0.001) were also detected in blood, a finding suggesting that blood repertoires may reflect thyroid immune responses. A 13 V-J signature model separated ophthalmopathy from stable hyperthyroidism, with around 88% sensitivity and about 81% specificity in cross-validation and 80%/75% in testing.

Stable Graves' hyperthyroidism was defined as the absence of progression to ophthalmopathy over 18 months of follow-up. Hyperthyroidism patients were newly diagnosed, with disease duration under 2 months, and aged 18 to 65 years. Exclusion was applied to patients with uncontrolled infections, other autoimmune diseases, pregnancy or lactation. Clinical symptoms, serum thyroxine and TRAb, thyroid ultrasound, and orbital computed tomography formed the basis for the diagnoses. PBMCs were separated from 10 ml of fresh peripheral blood using Ficoll-Paque density gradient centrifugation. Trizol reagent was used to extract total RNA, and RNA quality was then checked on an Agilent 2100 Bioanalyzer. TCR beta CDR3 regions were amplified from RNA transcripts. The first round of RT-PCR for the TCR CDR3 was performed with the HTBI primer set and the Qiagen OneStep RT-PCR kit. A second multiplex PCR round built the libraries, followed by size selection and purification. The libraries were sequenced on an Illumina HiSeq2000 using paired-end 100 bp reads. In the authors' own workflow: SOAPnuke was used to process the raw data, throwing out any read that contained adapters or uncalled bases, had a mean Phred below 15, or lacked an exact constant-primer or identifier match. High-quality paired reads were merged using COPE v1.2.5, and each unique nucleotide sequence was defined as a clonotype. MiTCR v1.1 was used to align the clonotypes against IMGT TRBV, TRBD and TRBJ reference segments. The analysis included only V-J combinations with a frequency above 0.0001, which together covered 99% to 99.2% of the repertoires. The TCS score was defined as F50 (clonal expansion) divided by E x V (chaos), with BLOSUM62-based TCRdist calculated between CDR3 peptides within each V-J. Welch's t-statistics and random forest reduced 500 to 550 V-J features to 13, which were used in a naive Bayes classifier (R e1071). The Morisita-Horn index was used to measure how similar the thyroid and blood repertoires were. The raw public data were reprocessed by TCRdb itself: fastp quality trimming at Q25, MiXCR clonotype calling, in-frame beta chains only. Rows are combined by CDR3 protein, so each entry shows the most common genes and DNA. The V and J calls and clone size are TCRdb's, not the authors'. Here the sample has hundreds of thousands of distinct CDR3 sequences; over 35% occur a single time. Approximately 8.7% of the sample is in the top ten clones.

The CDR3 starts with the cysteine, ends with the phenylalanine, and has 13 residues. The sequence is cut down to CDR3 DNA, 39 bases in frame from base 1. Trimmed from V: 4 bases; trimmed from J: 7 bases; junction bases lacking a gene match: 9. CDR1 and CDR2, per the germline V gene (reference sequence), are DFQATT and SNEGSKA. The sequenced sample was blood. The receptor was derived from a man younger than 30 with Graves' hyperthyroidism. The chain uses TRBV20-1 and TRBJ2-5; TRBD2 matches 7 bases in the middle. The CDR3 amino acid sequence is: CSATREWGGTQYF. The DNA sequence is as follows: TGCAGTGCTACACGGGAGTGGGGGGGGACCCAGTACTTC.